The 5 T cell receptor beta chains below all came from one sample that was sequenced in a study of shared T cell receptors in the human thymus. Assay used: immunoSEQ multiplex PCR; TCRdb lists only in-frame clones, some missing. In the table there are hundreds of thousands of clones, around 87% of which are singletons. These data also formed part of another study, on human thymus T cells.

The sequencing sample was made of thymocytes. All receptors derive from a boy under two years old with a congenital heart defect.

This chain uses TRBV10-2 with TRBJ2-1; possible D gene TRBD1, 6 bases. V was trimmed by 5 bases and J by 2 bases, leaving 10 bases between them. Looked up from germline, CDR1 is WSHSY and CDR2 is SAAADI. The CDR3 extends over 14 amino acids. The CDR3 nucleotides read TGCGCCAGCAGTCGAGACAGGACCTACAATGAGCAGTTCTTC. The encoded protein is CASSRDRTYNEQFF.

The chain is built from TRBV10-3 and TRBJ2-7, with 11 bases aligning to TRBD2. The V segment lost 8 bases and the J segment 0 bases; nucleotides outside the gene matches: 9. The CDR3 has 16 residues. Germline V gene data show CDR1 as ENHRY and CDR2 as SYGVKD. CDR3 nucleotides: TGTGCCATCCTTGGGACTAGCGGAACGAGCTCCTACGAGCAGTACTTC. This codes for CAILGTSGTSSYEQYF.

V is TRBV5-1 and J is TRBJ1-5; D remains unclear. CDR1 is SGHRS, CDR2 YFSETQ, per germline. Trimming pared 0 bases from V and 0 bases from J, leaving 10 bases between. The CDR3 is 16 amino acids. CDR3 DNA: TGCGCCAGCAGCTTGGAGGGAGTTCATAGCAATCAGCCCCAGCATTTT. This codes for CASSLEGVHSNQPQHF.

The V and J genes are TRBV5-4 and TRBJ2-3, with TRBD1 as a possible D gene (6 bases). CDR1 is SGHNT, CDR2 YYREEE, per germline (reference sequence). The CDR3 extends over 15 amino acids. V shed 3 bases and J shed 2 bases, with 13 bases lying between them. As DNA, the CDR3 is TGTGCCAGCAGCTGGACAGACTTACTCACAGATACGCAGTATTTT. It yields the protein CASSWTDLLTDTQYF.

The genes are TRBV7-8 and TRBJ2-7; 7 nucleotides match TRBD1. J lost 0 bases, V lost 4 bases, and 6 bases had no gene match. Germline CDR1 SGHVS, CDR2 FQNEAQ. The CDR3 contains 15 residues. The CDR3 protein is CASSSADRNSYEQYF. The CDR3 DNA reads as TGTGCCAGCAGCTCCGCGGACAGGAACTCCTACGAGCAGTACTTC.